The source of this T cell receptor (beta chain) is a study of T cells in localized non-small cell lung cancer. Study-wide results and caveats: Exceeding tumor, uninvolved adjacent lung had the highest T cell clonality. Higher blood T cell density tracked longer overall survival. Adjacent lung tissue had a median 57 of the top 100 clones found in the tumor. Only one tumor region was sequenced, so heterogeneity remains possible.

Germline assignment: CDR1 MDHEN and CDR2 SYDVKM. Trimming shortened V by 6 bases and J by 4 bases, and 15 bases separated the two germline ends. The CDR3 runs 14 residues. A note on this clone: Its antigen remains unknown.

TCRdb's copy holds only in-frame clones and misses some; the assay was immunoSEQ multiplex PCR. The sample shows 75,000 to 95,000 clones, roughly 87% of them seen only once. The chain links TRBV28 to TRBJ1-2; the D gene is possibly TRBD1 (5 bases). The sequences come from peripheral blood, collected before any cancer treatment. The TCR was taken from a man aged 35 to 69 with stage I squamous cell lung carcinoma. The CDR3 reads CASRTTGTAYGYTF. The CDR3 region has the DNA TGTGCCAGCAGGACCACCGGGACGGCCTATGGCTACACCTTC.